What follows are 26 T cell receptor beta chains derived from one specimen sequenced in a study of early T cells in non-severe SARS-CoV-2 infection. TCRdb re-analysed the 5' RACE reads in MiXCR, keeping a single row per CDR3 protein. The repertoire holds 35,000 to 40,000 distinct CDR3 sequences, with 4.6% as singletons. Sequenced: whole blood. All receptors come from an adult who was a healthcare worker with PCR-confirmed SARS-CoV-2 infection or an uninfected control (not recorded which).

This clonotype was found many times. This sequence joins TRBV6-6 and TRBJ2-1, with a tentative D call TRBD2 (5 bases). Germline V gene sequence: CDR1 MNHNY, CDR2 SVGAGI (reference sequence). Trimming removed 4 bases at V and 0 bases at J, with 7 bases between. CDR3 length equals 14 residues. Here the CDR3 reads CASSLGSSYNEQFF. CDR3 in DNA: TGTGCCAGCAGTTTAGGGAGCTCCTACAATGAGCAGTTCTTC.

This clonotype was found many times. This chain connects TRBV7-2 to TRBJ1-1; 8 positions match TRBD1. The CDR3 has 11 residues. The V and J ends lost 6 bases and 11 bases, in that order; junction bases with no gene match: 5. Germline V lookup: CDR1 SGHTA, CDR2 FQGNSA. CDR3 in amino acids: CASRWTGKAFF. Written as DNA, the CDR3 is TGTGCCAGCAGATGGACAGGGAAGGCTTTCTTT.

This clonotype was observed many times. The junction and the germline gene differ at one end; a read error may be behind it. The V and J genes are TRBV25-1 and TRBJ1-6; no definite D call. The germline CDR1 and CDR2 sequences are MGHDK and SYGVNS. This CDR3 comprises 15 residues. The CDR3 sequence is CASSDLQPYNSPLSF. The CDR3 DNA sequence: TGTGCCAGCAGTGATCTCCAGCCCTATAATTCACCCCTCTCCTTT.

This clonotype was observed at least ten times. The rearrangement joins TRBV12-3 or TRBV12-4 to TRBJ1-1, with D possibly being TRBD1 (6 bases). The CDR3 length is 14 residues. With 5 bases removed from V and 0 bases from J, the gap between germline ends came to 10 bases. CDR3 region: CASSPRGMNTEAFF. The CDR3 DNA follows: TGTGCCAGCAGTCCAAGGGGGATGAACACTGAAGCTTTCTTT.

V is TRBV19 and J is TRBJ2-5; D is undetermined. The CDR3 has 13 residues. CDR1 is LNHDA, CDR2 SQIVND, per germline (reference sequence). The ends were cut back, 3 bases at V and 1 base at J, with 6 bases in the middle. Here the CDR3 reads CASSINPQETQYF. CDR3 DNA sequence: TGTGCCAGTAGTATTAATCCCCAAGAGACCCAGTACTTC.

There are many counts of this clonotype. V usage is TRBV7-8 and J usage is TRBJ2-1, with 7 bases that match TRBD2. Per the germline V gene, CDR1 is SGHVS and CDR2 is FQNEAQ. There are 15 residues in the CDR3. With V trimmed by 3 bases and J by 1 base, 3 bases remained unmatched. The CDR3 bases are TGTGCCAGCAGCTTGACTAGCTTGTCCTACAATGAGCAGTTCTTC. The encoded protein is CASSLTSLSYNEQFF.

This clonotype was recorded many times. The chain is built from TRBV5-6 and TRBJ1-2; D ambiguous. From germline, CDR1 is SGHDT and CDR2 YYEEEE. CDR3 length: 13 residues. V lost 3 bases and J lost 3, with 9 bases in between. The CDR3 bases are TGTGCCAGCAGCTCTGGAGGAGACTATGGCTACACCTTC. Translated, it gives CASSSGGDYGYTF.

In its sample, this clonotype was seen many times. The J gene is TRBJ1-6, the V gene TRBV5-6, with D uncertain. Trimming left V 2 bases short and J 0 bases short, with 15 bases between. CDR1 and CDR2 (germline): SGHDT, YYEEEE. CDR3 length equals 18 residues. CDR3 DNA sequence: TGTGCCAGCAGCTTCTATCGGCCGGCGAGCTCCTATAATTCACCCCTCCACTTT. Its protein product is CASSFYRPASSYNSPLHF. Using reference TRBV5-6 and TRBJ1-6 for the parts outside the CDR3, the full variable domain is DAGVTQSPTHLIKTRGQQVTLRCSPKSGHDTVSWYQQALGQGPQFIFQYYEEEERQRGNFPDRFSGHQFPNYSSELNVNALLLGDSALYLCASSFYRPASSYNSPLHFGNGTRLTVT.

This clonotype was recorded many times. The gene calls are TRBV2 and TRBJ2-3; D is uncertain. Trimming pared 2 bases from V and 0 bases from J, leaving 9 bases between. Germline loops: CDR1 SNHLY, CDR2 FYNNEI. The CDR3 is made up of 15 amino acids. The CDR3: CASSEQQPSTDTQYF. CDR3 DNA sequence: TGTGCCAGCAGTGAACAACAGCCGAGCACAGATACGCAGTATTTT.

Comments on this clonotype: Just one base apart from a much larger clone, this may be a read error. Because it lacks the conserved phenylalanine or tryptophan at the end, this CDR3 is likely a read error. The V call is TRBV19, the J call TRBJ2-7; TRBD1 is a possible D gene (6 bases). CDR1 and CDR2 (germline): LNHDA, SQIVND (reference sequence). There are 14 residues in the CDR3. The V gene lost 8 bases and the J gene lost 5 bases, with 19 bases spanning the gap. CDR3 sequence (DNA): TGTGCCAGTGGACCGACAGGTACTTGGGACGAGCAGTACTAC. It specifies CASGPTGTWDEQYY.

This clonotype was recorded at least ten times. V and J are TRBV29-1 and TRBJ2-3; 8 positions match TRBD2. The germline CDR1 and CDR2 sequences are SQVTM and ANQGSEA. The CDR3 is 15 residues long. J gave up 2 bases and V 7 bases, and 11 bases lay outside the gene matches. CDR3 sequence (DNA): TGCAGCGGAAGGGCGGGAGGAGCCTACACAGATACGCAGTATTTT. Translated, it gives CSGRAGGAYTDTQYF.

This sequence joins TRBV4-1 and TRBJ2-3; TRBD1 might be the D (5 bases). There are 16 residues in the CDR3. Germline V CDR1 and CDR2: MGHRA, YSYEKL. The V and J ends lost 4 bases and 7 bases respectively, with 21 bases between them. The CDR3, as DNA: TGCGCCAGCAGCCGTGCTTTAGGGGTCGAGGTCTATACGCAGTATTTT. Translation: CASSRALGVEVYTQYF.

At least ten counts were recorded for this clonotype. The V call is TRBV6-6, the J call TRBJ1-4, with 10 bases fitting TRBD1. Germline values: CDR1 MNHNY, CDR2 SVGAGI (reference sequence). V gave up 5 bases and J gave up 7 bases; unmatched junction bases: 7. The CDR3 is 15 amino acids. DNA of the CDR3: TGTGCCAGCAGTAATCCCGGGACAGGGGTTGAAAAACTGTTTTTT. Its translation: CASSNPGTGVEKLFF.

This clonotype appeared many times. The chain employs TRBV19 and TRBJ2-1; D gene ambiguous. CDR3 length equals 13 residues. Trimming took off 3 bases at V and 5 bases at J, with 8 bases between the two ends. CDR1 and CDR2 from the germline V gene are LNHDA and SQIVND (reference sequence). The CDR3 nucleotides are TGTGCCAGTAGTATCGCAGCGAACAATGAGCAGTTCTTC. Translating it yields CASSIAANNEQFF.

This clonotype was picked up a small number of times. V and J are TRBV6-6 and TRBJ2-7; D possibly corresponds to TRBD2 (6 bases). CDR1 MNHNY and CDR2 SVGAGI come from the germline V gene (reference sequence). The CDR3 extends over 14 amino acids. V was shortened by 2 bases and J by 4 bases, with 12 bases between the two germline ends. The CDR3 DNA sequence: TGTGCCAGCAGTTACACTAGGAGGGTTTACGAGCAGTACTTC. It translates to CASSYTRRVYEQYF.

At least ten counts were recorded for this clonotype. The CDR3 nucleotides are TGCAGCGTTGCAGGGAACGGGGGCTACACCTTC. Encoded protein: CSVAGNGGYTF. V gene TRBV29-1 combines with J gene TRBJ1-2, with D perhaps matching TRBD1 (5 bases). The CDR3 covers 11 residues. Between the trimmed V and J ends, which lost 4 bases and 8 bases, there was a span of 11 bases. Germline CDR1 is SQVTM and CDR2 is ANQGSEA.

The chain carries TRBV7-8 and TRBJ2-3; no clear D. Germline lookup yields CDR1 SGHVS and CDR2 FQNEAQ. CDR3 size: 17 residues. V lost 2 bases and J lost 3, with 18 bases in between. The CDR3: CASSLNDLTPPTDTQYF. The CDR3 nucleotides read TGTGCCAGCAGCTTAAATGACCTAACTCCACCTACAGATACGCAGTATTTT.

This clonotype has at least ten counts. The rearrangement joins TRBV20-1 to TRBJ2-2, with 10 bases matching TRBD1. The CDR3 is 14 amino acids. Trimming removed 5 bases from V and 3 bases from J; junction bases left unmatched: 3. Germline V gene sequence: CDR1 DFQATT, CDR2 SNEGSKA (reference sequence). For the CDR3, the DNA is TGCAGTGCTCCCGGGACAGGGGACACCGGGGAGCTGTTTTTT. Translating gives CSAPGTGDTGELFF.

This clonotype was picked up many times. This chain links TRBV30 with TRBJ2-6; a weak D match, TRBD2 (6 bases). The CDR3 totals 15 residues. Trimming removed 5 bases at V and 0 bases at J, with 11 bases between. Germline CDR1 GTSNPN, CDR2 SVGIG (reference sequence). CDR3 amino acids: CAWAAGFSGANVLTF. DNA of the CDR3: TGTGCCTGGGCCGCGGGGTTCTCTGGGGCCAACGTCCTGACTTTC.

V is TRBV2 and J is TRBJ1-3, with unresolved D. This CDR3 spans 13 amino acids. V lost 2 bases and J lost 6, with 8 bases in between. The germline V gene has CDR1 SNHLY and CDR2 FYNNEI. The CDR3 region has the DNA TGTGCCAGCAGTGAAAACCTAATAAACACCATATATTTT. Its protein is CASSENLINTIYF.

This clonotype was seen repeatedly, ten times or more. The chain has TRBV20-1 and TRBJ2-4, with D tentatively TRBD1 (5 bases). The germline V gene encodes CDR1 DFQATT and CDR2 SNEGSKA (reference sequence). The CDR3 sequence is 13 residues long. V lost 3 bases and J 1 base, leaving 7 bases between the germline ends. The CDR3 sequence: CSASRVAKNIQYF. Here the CDR3 DNA reads TGCAGTGCTAGCAGGGTCGCCAAAAACATTCAGTACTTC.

This clonotype was picked up many times. The chain links TRBV5-8 to TRBJ1-2; D call uncertain. The CDR3 contains 13 residues. Germline CDR1 is SGHTS and CDR2 is YDEGEE. Between the trimmed V and J ends, which lost 1 base and 8 bases, there was a span of 12 bases. The CDR3, as DNA: TGTGCCAGCAGCTTGTGGGGTTTTGTCGGCTACACCTTC. Its translation: CASSLWGFVGYTF.

At least ten counts were recorded for this clonotype. This chain links TRBV18 with TRBJ2-1; D gene uncertain. Per germline, CDR1 KGHSH and CDR2 LQKENI. This CDR3 region has 14 residues. V was trimmed by 0 bases and J by 8 bases, leaving 11 bases between them. The CDR3, as DNA: TGTGCCAGCTCACCACCGGTTAGAAGTGATGAGCAGTTCTTC. Amino acid sequence: CASSPPVRSDEQFF.

This clonotype has only a few counts. The chain employs TRBV10-3 and TRBJ1-2; D uncertain. This CDR3 comprises 11 residues. V was cut by 4 bases and J by 9 bases, with 9 bases left in between. Germline-derived CDR1 and CDR2 are ENHRY and SYGVKD. CDR3 sequence: CAISADLRYTF. CDR3 in DNA: TGTGCCATCAGTGCAGACCTCCGCTACACCTTC.

The chain uses TRBV10-1 and TRBJ2-7; D not resolved. This CDR3 region has 12 residues. Germline V gives CDR1 WNHNN, CDR2 SYGVQD (reference sequence). Trimming removed 3 bases from V and 2 bases from J, with 5 bases in between. CDR3 residues: CASSDSTYEQYF. CDR3 bases: TGCGCCAGCAGTGACAGTACCTACGAGCAGTACTTC.

This clonotype has at least ten counts. This rearrangement joins TRBV5-5 to TRBJ1-6, with a weak D call TRBD1 (6 bases). Germline-derived CDR1 and CDR2 are SGHKS and YYEKEE (reference sequence). V was cut by 0 bases and J by 8 bases, with 15 bases left in between. The CDR3 consists of 16 residues. CDR3 bases: TGTGCCAGCAGCTTGGTGGCTGACAGGCAGCATTCACCCCTCCACTTT. Translated, it gives CASSLVADRQHSPLHF.